This T cell receptor beta chain was identified during a study of blood T cell repertoires in COVID-19. In the original workflow: Amplified reference gene primers provided the basis for estimating nucleated cell counts. The repertoire was sequenced with immunoSEQ multiplex PCR; TCRdb's copy has only in-frame clones and lacks some. D and trimming come from the DNA, and the V and J calls and clone size come from that table. The repertoire holds hundreds of thousands of clones, with approximately 86% as singletons. The sample taken for sequencing was PBMCs or T cells enriched from blood (not recorded which). This sequence was found in a woman aged 50 to 60 with acute COVID-19.

The CDR3 is CAWSVDRVAGELFF. CDR3 nucleotide sequence: TGTGCCTGGAGTGTAGACAGGGTGGCTGGGGAGCTGTTTTTT. This chain joins TRBV30 and TRBJ2-2, with 7 bases identical to TRBD1. Losses at the gene ends were 0 bases for V and 8 bases for J; bases not matched to a gene: 6. Germline loops: CDR1 GTSNPN, CDR2 SVGIG (reference sequence). The CDR3 spans 14 residues.